This T cell receptor (beta chain) was sequenced for a study of T-cell reconstitution after alpha-beta-depleted transplantation in children. Findings and caveats of the study: There were some patients whose high TCRbeta diversity at day 60 came from surviving recipient T cells and thymic progenitors. T-cell numbers and diversity, one year after transplant, stemmed largely from T cells that were newly produced. Several hundred rapidly expanded clones from non-depleted graft cells reportedly supplied alpha-beta T cells about two months post-transplant.

Many counts were recorded for this clonotype. The antigen is unknown. Using unique molecular identifiers, the investigators prepared the TCRbeta library. Each CDR3 protein gets one entry after TCRdb re-called the PCR reads with MiXCR. The sample yields several thousand distinct CDR3 sequences, about 8.2% seen once. This TCR derives from a male patient between 2 and 10 years old who had a stem cell transplant for acute lymphoblastic leukemia, so the T cells may come from the graft donor. Here the sequenced sample was PBMCs, mostly from graft donor cells, taken 180 days after TCRalphabeta/CD19-depleted stem cell transplant.

The CDR3 bases are TGTGCCAGCAGACGAACAGGGGTCGGGGAGCAGTTCTTC. It translates to CASRRTGVGEQFF. The chain is built from TRBV27 and TRBJ2-1; TRBD1 agrees at 7 bases. This CDR3 has 13 amino acids. V gave up 6 bases and J gave up 10 bases; unmatched junction bases: 9. Germline V CDR1 and CDR2: MNHEY, SMNVEV (reference sequence).